The next 9 T cell receptor beta chains were all read from a single sample in a study of blood T cell repertoires in COVID-19. Data came from immunoSEQ multiplex PCR; TCRdb stores just in-frame clones and leaves some out. The sample includes about 150,000 clones, approximately 85% of them seen just once. What was sequenced was peripheral blood. The source is a woman in her sixties or seventies with COVID-19, enrolled during active disease.

Turning to this clone: One end of the junction does not line up with germline, which may come from a read error. V and J are TRBV12-5 and TRBJ2-5; either TRBD1 or TRBD2 may supply D (7 bases each). This CDR3 is built from 17 residues. Germline V gene lookup returns CDR1 LGHNT and CDR2 FRNRAP. The CDR3: CACGLGGTVGQQETQYF. CDR3 coding DNA: TGTGCTTGTGGTTTGGGGGGGACAGTAGGGCAACAAGAGACCCAGTACTTC.

This clone turned up a few times. The V and J genes are TRBV11-2 and TRBJ2-5, with 9 nucleotides matching TRBD2. The junction had 6 bases not matched to a gene; V was cut back by 1 base and J by 0 bases. Germline CDR1 SGHAT, CDR2 FQNNGV. This CDR3 is built from 17 residues. The CDR3 DNA sequence: TGTGCCAGCAGCTTAGTCCCTAGCGGGGTGTACCAAGAGACCCAGTACTTC. Protein product: CASSLVPSGVYQETQYF.

V is TRBV11-2 and J is TRBJ2-3; unclear D gene. In germline, CDR1 is SGHAT, CDR2 FQNNGV. Trimming stripped 0 bases from V and 8 bases from J, with 9 bases between. This CDR3 contains 13 residues. CDR3 loop: CASSLDAGGTQYF. CDR3 coding DNA: TGTGCCAGCAGCTTAGATGCCGGCGGTACGCAGTATTTT.

The V gene is TRBV19, the J gene TRBJ1-2; D gene unclear. CDR1 and CDR2 from the germline V gene are LNHDA and SQIVND (reference sequence). The CDR3 covers 16 residues. V was shortened by 5 bases and J by 4 bases, with 20 bases between the two germline ends. The chain's CDR3 is CASSPAGAGFSYGYTF. The CDR3 coding sequence is TGTGCCAGTAGTCCGGCAGGTGCGGGATTTAGCTATGGCTACACCTTC.

This clone was observed a few times. The CDR3 loop is CAWSPLGGSYNSPLHF. The DNA for the CDR3 is TGTGCCTGGAGTCCCTTGGGGGGCTCCTATAATTCACCCCTCCACTTT. V is TRBV30 and J is TRBJ1-6; tentative D call: TRBD1 (5 bases). Trimming pared 2 bases from V and 0 bases from J, leaving 11 bases between. The germline CDR1 and CDR2 sequences are GTSNPN and SVGIG (reference sequence). The CDR3 has 16 amino acids.

This chain uses TRBV18 with TRBJ1-5; the D is unclear. The CDR3 has 15 residues. Germline assignment: CDR1 KGHSH and CDR2 LQKENI. V gave up 2 bases and J gave up 0 bases, with 8 bases separating them. In DNA, the CDR3 is TGTGCCAGCTCACCAACGGTAGATAGCAATCAGCCCCAGCATTTT. It codes for CASSPTVDSNQPQHF.

This clone was picked up one time. This rearrangement joins TRBV4-1 to TRBJ2-3, with TRBD2 matching 7 bases. The length of the CDR3 is 15 residues. From germline, CDR1 is MGHRA and CDR2 YSYEKL. Trimming removed 3 bases from V and 6 bases from J; junction bases left unmatched: 9. Here the CDR3 reads CASSHPGLGGDTQYF. The CDR3 nucleotides read TGCGCCAGCAGCCATCCTGGACTAGGTGGGGATACGCAGTATTTT.

The CDR3 spells CATSSRTPGQEGEYF. CDR3 nucleotide sequence: TGTGCCACCAGCAGTAGGACACCGGGACAGGAAGGGGAGTACTTC. The J gene is TRBJ2-7, the V gene TRBV15; 8 positions agree with TRBD1. V lost 3 bases, J lost 11 bases, and 15 bases stayed unmatched. The length of the CDR3 is 15 residues. Germline V gene lookup returns CDR1 LNHNV and CDR2 YYDKDF (reference sequence).

The genes are TRBV19 and TRBJ2-7, with D possibly being TRBD2 (6 bases). This CDR3 comprises 16 residues. The germline V gene encodes CDR1 LNHDA and CDR2 SQIVND (reference sequence). V lost 1 base, J lost 3 bases, and 16 bases lay in between. The DNA of the CDR3 is TGTGCCAGTAGTATAGCGGAGGGTCCTGGAATCTACGAGCAGTACTTC. It codes for CASSIAEGPGIYEQYF.